What follows are 5 T cell receptor beta chains derived from one specimen sequenced in a study of blood T cell repertoires in COVID-19. This table comes from immunoSEQ multiplex PCR, and its TCRdb copy is limited to in-frame clones, with some not included. The sample includes tens of thousands of clones, around four fifths seen only once; the top ten take roughly 15%. Sequences were obtained from peripheral blood. All receptors derive from a human donor in a cohort sampled during active COVID-19.

The chain links TRBV2 to TRBJ2-1; D perhaps matches TRBD1 (6 bases). The germline gives CDR1 SNHLY, CDR2 FYNNEI. V was shortened by 2 bases and J by 6 bases, with 8 bases between the two germline ends. The CDR3 extends over 13 amino acids. Here the CDR3 DNA reads TGTGCCAGCAGTGAATTGGGGGCCAATGAGCAGTTCTTC. This translates into CASSELGANEQFF.

The V call is TRBV2, the J call TRBJ1-1; no definite D call. Germline V gene sequence: CDR1 SNHLY, CDR2 FYNNEI. V lost 8 bases and J 1 base, leaving 14 bases between the germline ends. The CDR3 contains 14 residues. DNA of the CDR3: TGTGCCAGCCCGACGTCGGCGGCGAACACTGAAGCTTTCTTT. Its translation is CASPTSAANTEAFF.

The V and J genes are TRBV13 and TRBJ2-1, with 12 bases fitting TRBD2. Germline V gene lookup returns CDR1 PRHDT and CDR2 FYEKMQ (reference sequence). The CDR3 spans 16 residues. V trimming: 3 bases; J trimming: 8 bases; junction bases outside the gene matches: 8. The CDR3 DNA reads as TGTGCCAGCAGCTTGTATTCGCTAGCGGGGGGGCATGAGCAGTTCTTC. Translated: CASSLYSLAGGHEQFF.

The chain recombines TRBV10-3 with TRBJ2-7; 14 bases are a match to TRBD2. This CDR3 region has 15 residues. With V trimmed by 2 bases and J by 6 bases, 3 bases remained unmatched. Germline CDR1 is ENHRY and CDR2 is SYGVKD. CDR3 in DNA: TGTGCCATCAGTGAGCCGGGGACTAGCGGGAGCGAGCAGTACTTC. Protein product: CAISEPGTSGSEQYF.

This clone has ten or more counts. The CDR3 loop is CASSLGEGTEAFF. CDR3 bases: TGTGCCAGCAGCTTAGGTGAGGGCACTGAAGCTTTCTTT. This chain uses TRBV7-8 with TRBJ1-1; no firm D call. Deletions cut 1 base from V and 4 bases from J, with 7 bases between. Germline V lookup: CDR1 SGHVS, CDR2 FQNEAQ. There are 13 residues in the CDR3.